The T cell receptor (beta chain) under discussion was sequenced for a study of T cell responses to AZD1222 COVID-19 vaccine. Study observations and caveats: Only six or seven AZD1222 recipients tested seropositive at baseline.

The CDR3 totals 13 residues. V lost 8 bases and J lost 2; bases outside the gene matches: 4. The germline V gene encodes CDR1 WNHNN and CDR2 SYGVQD (reference sequence). Points on this clone: What it recognizes is unknown.

Some clones are missing from TCRdb's copy, which holds only in-frame ones; the method was immunoSEQ multiplex PCR. Of about 99,000 clones in the sample, roughly 91% were seen once. The sequence came from an adult in good health. The sequencing used peripheral blood, collected on day 0 of AZD1222 vaccination. This sequence joins TRBV10-1 and TRBJ2-3; 7 bases line up with TRBD1. The CDR3 reads CASGDSFTDTQYF. In nucleotides, the CDR3 is TGCGCCAGCGGGGACAGCTTCACAGATACGCAGTATTTT.